This entry lists 25 T cell receptor beta chains sequenced from one sample in a study of sequential checkpoint blockade in melanoma. The data were produced by immunoSEQ multiplex PCR, yet TCRdb's version contains in-frame clones alone and is incomplete. The sample shows about 40,000 clones, roughly 90% of them seen only once. Treatment reported: randomized to nivolumab then ipilimumab (arm A) or the reverse (arm B). This sample comprised CD8+ T cells sorted from blood (inferred from file names), obtained from a patient given nivolumab and ipilimumab in sequence. The source of these receptors is a human donor with melanoma.

The V and J genes are TRBV18 and TRBJ2-2; 14 bases agree with TRBD2. The trim removed 3 bases at V and 4 bases at J, leaving 1 base unmatched. Germline CDR1 reads KGHSH; CDR2 reads LQKENI. CDR3 size: 16 residues. In nucleotides, the CDR3 is TGTGCCAGCTCACCGGGACTAGCGGGAGTCACCGGGGAGCTGTTTTTT. Protein sequence: CASSPGLAGVTGELFF. The full variable domain, in which reference TRBV18 and TRBJ2-2 provide the parts outside the CDR3, is NAGVMQNPRHLVRRRGQEARLRCSPMKGHSHVYWYRQLPEEGLKFMVYLQKENIIDESGMPKERFSAEFPKEGPSILRIQQVVRGDSAAYFCASSPGLAGVTGELFFGEGSRLTVL.

The chain recombines TRBV19 with TRBJ2-5, with a weak D call TRBD1 (5 bases). Looked up from germline, CDR1 is LNHDA and CDR2 is SQIVND (reference sequence). The CDR3 is 15 residues long. V lost 0 bases, J lost 5 bases, and 13 bases lay in between. For the CDR3, the DNA is TGTGCCAGTAGTATAGACGCATCGACAGACGAGACCCAGTACTTC. It translates to CASSIDASTDETQYF.

The chain carries TRBV4-2 and TRBJ2-1; a possible D gene is TRBD2 (5 bases). The CDR3 has 14 residues. Trimming took off 7 bases at V and 2 bases at J, with 12 bases between the two ends. Germline values: CDR1 LGHNA, CDR2 YNFKEQ. The CDR3: CASTKGGPYNEQFF. In nucleotides, the CDR3 is TGTGCCAGCACCAAAGGAGGCCCCTACAATGAGCAGTTCTTC.

Comment on this clone: One end of the junction fails to match germline, which may point to a read error. The V gene is TRBV29-1, the J gene TRBJ1-2, with TRBD1 as a possible D gene (5 bases). Per the germline V gene, CDR1 is SQVTM and CDR2 is ANQGSEA. CDR3 length: 13 residues. The CDR3 spells CSVTGRTNYGYTF. CDR3 nucleotides: TGCAGTGTTACGGGACGGACTAACTATGGCTACACCTTT.

The rearrangement links TRBV6-4 to TRBJ2-1; D is perhaps TRBD2 (5 bases). In germline, CDR1 is MRHNA, CDR2 SNTAGT. This CDR3 region has 14 residues. The V and J ends lost 0 bases and 12 bases respectively, with 15 bases between them. CDR3 DNA sequence: TGTGCCAGCAGTGACTCGAGGGCAGGTATTGGGCAGTTCTTC. It is translated as CASSDSRAGIGQFF.

This clone was detected once. The chain is built from TRBV28 and TRBJ1-2; D possibly corresponds to TRBD1 (5 bases). Germline lookup yields CDR1 MDHEN and CDR2 SYDVKM. The CDR3 sequence is 15 residues long. Trimming pared 3 bases from V and 8 bases from J, leaving 19 bases between. Here the CDR3 reads CASSLRGDSIWGYTF. CDR3 coding DNA: TGTGCCAGCAGTTTGCGGGGGGATAGTATCTGGGGCTACACCTTC.

This clone occurred once. The genes are TRBV9 and TRBJ2-2; D gene unclear. V was shortened by 3 bases and J by 6 bases, with 18 bases between the two germline ends. The CDR3 is 16 amino acids. Germline CDR1 SGDLS, CDR2 YYNGEE. CDR3 region: CASSAIARGASGELFF. As DNA, the CDR3 is TGTGCCAGCAGCGCGATAGCCCGAGGAGCCTCCGGGGAGCTGTTTTTT.

This clone was seen more than once but under ten times. The V gene is TRBV6-1, the J gene TRBJ2-7, with a tentative D call TRBD2 (5 bases). The CDR3 length is 17 residues. Looked up from germline, CDR1 is MNHNS and CDR2 is SASEGT. V gave up 3 bases and J gave up 0 bases, with 18 bases separating them. As DNA, the CDR3 is TGTGCCAGCAGTGACGATATGGCGGGTCCTAGCTCCTACGAGCAGTACGTC. Amino acid sequence: CASSDDMAGPSSYEQYV.

V usage is TRBV7-2 and J usage is TRBJ2-3; D is possibly TRBD2 (6 bases). V was trimmed by 2 bases and J by 3 bases, leaving 18 bases between them. The CDR3 extends over 17 amino acids. Per the germline V gene, CDR1 is SGHTA and CDR2 is FQGNSA. The CDR3 reads CASSLTLSGRRTDTQYF. The CDR3 region has the DNA TGTGCCAGCAGCTTAACCTTGAGCGGGCGCCGAACAGATACGCAGTATTTT.

This chain connects TRBV15 to TRBJ1-2; 7 positions agree with TRBD1. Looked up from germline, CDR1 is LNHNV and CDR2 is YYDKDF (reference sequence). CDR3 length: 15 residues. V gave up 3 bases and J gave up 3 bases; unmatched junction bases: 7. CDR3 loop: CATSSGTAKYYGYTF. CDR3 DNA: TGTGCCACCAGCAGCGGGACAGCCAAATACTATGGCTACACCTTC.

The chain carries TRBV5-4 and TRBJ2-2; the D is unclear. Trimming took 4 bases from V and 5 from J, leaving 6 bases between them. The CDR3 length is 12 residues. Germline V gene sequence: CDR1 SGHNT, CDR2 YYREEE (reference sequence). The CDR3 DNA reads TGTGCCAGCAGCGGTCTAACCGGGGAGCTGTTTTTT. This translates into CASSGLTGELFF.

The chain joins TRBV30 to TRBJ2-7; TRBD2 matches at 8 bases. Germline V gene sequence: CDR1 GTSNPN, CDR2 SVGIG (reference sequence). The V gene end was trimmed by 0 bases and the J gene end by 3 bases; junction bases not matched to a gene: 10. This CDR3 region has 16 residues. CDR3 residues: CAWSVGPGGAVYEQYF. The CDR3 bases are TGTGCCTGGAGTGTGGGTCCCGGGGGGGCCGTCTACGAGCAGTACTTC.

The chain recombines TRBV9 with TRBJ2-1; tentatively, D is TRBD2 (6 bases). V dropped 4 bases and J dropped 13 bases, with 15 bases sitting between them. Germline V CDR1 and CDR2: SGDLS, YYNGEE. The CDR3 spans 12 residues. CDR3 coding DNA: TGTGCCAGCAGCCCCCGGGAGCGAGAACAGTTCTTC. Protein product: CASSPREREQFF.

The rearrangement uses TRBV7-8 and TRBJ2-7, with TRBD1 matching over 7 bases. From germline, CDR1 is SGHVS and CDR2 FQNEAQ. The length of the CDR3 is 15 residues. The trim removed 2 bases at V and 3 bases at J, leaving 7 bases unmatched. CDR3 in DNA: TGTGCCAGCAGCTTACACTCGTCAGGGGGCTACGAGCAGTACGTC. Residues: CASSLHSSGGYEQYV.

The chain combines TRBV2 with TRBJ2-4, with 9 bases fitting TRBD2. The CDR3 contains 17 residues. Germline CDR1 SNHLY, CDR2 FYNNEI. With 4 bases clipped from V and 0 bases from J, the junction kept 7 bases outside the gene matches. DNA of the CDR3: TGTGCCAGCAGTGTTATAGCGGGAGCGGGAGCCAAAAACATTCAGTACTTC. Translated, it gives CASSVIAGAGAKNIQYF. The full variable domain, with the rest looked up from reference TRBV2 and TRBJ2-4, is EPEVTQTPSHQVTQMGQEVILRCVPISNHLYFYWYRQILGQKVEFLVSFYNNEISEKSEIFDDQFSVERPDGSNFTLKIRSTKLEDSAMYFCASSVIAGAGAKNIQYFGAGTRLSVL.

A remark on this clone: In the same sample, other DNA sequences code for this CDR3. V and J are TRBV6-5 and TRBJ2-7; possibly TRBD1 for D (5 bases). Germline V gives CDR1 MNHEY, CDR2 SVGAGI. The CDR3 length is 13 residues. CDR3 nucleotides: TGCGCCAGCAGCCCAGGGAAGTTCTACGAGCAGTACGTC. This translates into CASSPGKFYEQYV.

The rearrangement uses TRBV7-9 and TRBJ1-1; D may be TRBD1 (6 bases). Trimming shortened V by 4 bases and J by 0 bases, and 12 bases separated the two germline ends. Germline-derived CDR1 and CDR2 are SEHNR and FQNEAQ (reference sequence). The CDR3 extends over 15 amino acids. The DNA of the CDR3 is TGTGCCAGCAGCTCCCGGACAGAAATGAACACTGAAGCTTTCTTT. This encodes CASSSRTEMNTEAFF.

V usage is TRBV4-1 and J usage is TRBJ2-5; D is possibly TRBD1 (6 bases). Trimming stripped 0 bases from V and 6 bases from J, with 23 bases between. This CDR3 region has 18 residues. Germline lookup yields CDR1 MGHRA and CDR2 YSYEKL. The CDR3 is CASSQDLTGQGVRKTQYF. The CDR3 DNA follows: TGCGCCAGCAGCCAAGATCTTACGGGACAAGGGGTGAGAAAGACCCAGTACTTC.

The chain employs TRBV4-1 and TRBJ2-7; 9 bases align to TRBD2. Germline V lookup: CDR1 MGHRA, CDR2 YSYEKL. CDR3 length equals 15 residues. The ends lost 1 base at V and 5 bases at J; junction bases unmatched: 6. CDR3 amino acids: CASSQVPAGGDEQYF. In DNA, the CDR3 is TGCGCCAGCAGCCAAGTCCCAGCGGGAGGTGACGAGCAGTACTTC.

In its sample, this clone was seen a few times. The V and J genes are TRBV19 and TRBJ2-1; 7 bases align to TRBD2. After removal of 7 bases from V and 5 bases from J, the junction contained 11 bases not matched to a gene. Germline CDR1 is LNHDA and CDR2 is SQIVND (reference sequence). The CDR3 is made up of 15 amino acids. CDR3 DNA sequence: TGTGCCAGTATTCCGACTAGCAGACGGGACAATGAGCAGTTCTTC. The encoded protein is CASIPTSRRDNEQFF. The full variable domain, with the rest looked up from reference TRBV19 and TRBJ2-1, is DGGITQSPKYLFRKEGQNVTLSCEQNLNHDAMYWYRQDPGQGLRLIYYSQIVNDFQKGDIAEGYSVSREKKESFPLTVTSAQKNPTAFYLCASIPTSRRDNEQFFGPGTRLTVL.

The chain links TRBV19 to TRBJ1-4; D possibly corresponds to TRBD1 (6 bases). Germline CDR1 is LNHDA and CDR2 is SQIVND (reference sequence). Deletions cut 6 bases from V and 13 bases from J, with 15 bases between. The CDR3 extends over 12 amino acids. CDR3 nucleotides: TGTGCCAGTAGATTGCTGGGGGACACACTGTTTTTT. Its translation is CASRLLGDTLFF.

This chain uses TRBV6-6 with TRBJ1-5; D call uncertain. The CDR3 extends over 12 amino acids. Germline-derived CDR1 and CDR2 are MNHNY and SVGAGI (reference sequence). The V end lost 6 bases, the J end lost 4 bases, and 7 bases lay between the germline ends. The CDR3, as DNA: TGTGCCAGCAGCCGAACAAATCAGCCCCAGCATTTT. Encoded protein: CASSRTNQPQHF.

This chain links TRBV30 with TRBJ1-1, with 10 bases identical to TRBD1. J gave up 8 bases and V 5 bases, and 5 bases lay outside the gene matches. The CDR3 covers 12 residues. Germline CDR1 and CDR2: GTSNPN and SVGIG (reference sequence). DNA of the CDR3: TGTGCCTGGGGGACAGGGGCCATGGAAGCTTTCTTT. Translating gives CAWGTGAMEAFF.

The chain couples TRBV18 to TRBJ2-7, with D maybe TRBD1 (5 bases). With 5 bases removed from V and 3 bases from J, the gap between germline ends came to 17 bases. This CDR3 is built from 15 residues. Germline CDR1 KGHSH, CDR2 LQKENI. The CDR3 nucleotides are TGTGCCAGCTCATCAACCAGGGATCTGGGCTACGAGCAGTACTTC. Translation gives CASSSTRDLGYEQYF.

The rearrangement links TRBV4-3 to TRBJ1-1; TRBD1 might be the D (6 bases). The V gene's germline CDR1 is LGHNA and CDR2 YSLEER. The CDR3 contains 13 residues. Trimming took off 3 bases at V and 2 bases at J, with 7 bases between the two ends. In nucleotides, the CDR3 is TGCGCCAGCAGCCAGACAGGTAACACTGAAGCTTTCTTT. Its protein is CASSQTGNTEAFF.